This T cell receptor beta chain was captured by sequencing in a study of T cells in Graves' hyperthyroidism and ophthalmopathy. General study results and limits: Prediction of ophthalmopathy progression came a median around 6 months pre-onset.

This clonotype was recorded many times. Its antigen is unidentified. Trimming removed 5 bases from V and 2 bases from J; junction bases left unmatched: 8. This CDR3 is built from 15 residues. CDR1 and CDR2 (germline): DFQATT, SNEGSKA (reference sequence). Amplification of TCR beta CDR3 regions used RNA as the template. TCR CDR3 regions were first amplified by RT-PCR with HTBI primers. One entry per CDR3 protein, called by TCRdb with MiXCR from the multiplex PCR reads. In the table there are 400,000 or so distinct CDR3 sequences, more than 13% of which are singletons. Sequenced input: blood. The chain carries TRBV20-1 and TRBJ1-5; 8 positions agree with TRBD1. The source of this sequence is a man aged 45 to 65 with Graves' ophthalmopathy. The CDR3 sequence: CSAYLTGEGNQPQHF. The CDR3 DNA reads as TGCAGTGCTTACCTGACAGGGGAAGGCAATCAGCCCCAGCATTTT.